This T cell receptor (beta chain) was identified during a study of T cell repertoires in cytomegalovirus infection (dated by TCRdb to the late 2010s). About the study as a whole: Donor HLA type was relevant to the analysis, as public TCR beta signatures indicated carriage of CMV infection together with the matching HLA type. Study-wide findings and limitations: Carriers of CMV infection plus the relevant HLA type were discriminated by the cumulative frequency of public TCR beta family members in the study cohort and in an independent roughly 370-donor cohort. The ex vivo response was dominated by HLA-C-restricted CMV-specific TCR beta clonotypes, which also provided the single most frequent clonotype in two of eight donors.

For this clonotype: Its antigen is not yet known. No base quality values were provided; no much bigger clone lies one nucleotide off.

These reads were obtained on an Illumina HiSeq 1500. In-frame beta chains were kept once TCRdb had trimmed the public reads at Q25 with fastp and called clones with MiXCR. Rows are unified per CDR3 protein, each entry keeping the most common DNA and genes. For this sample the table gives 150,000 to 200,000 distinct CDR3 sequences, of which roughly 14% were detected only once. The top ten constitute roughly 27% of the sample. Reading the germline V gene gives CDR1 SGHAT and CDR2 FQNNGV. The CDR3 measures 19 amino acids from cysteine to phenylalanine. CDR3 DNA is the only sequence kept; it has 57 bases, read in frame from the first base. At the junction V is shortened by 5 bases and J by 1 base; bases outside the gene matches: 15.

The clonotype comes from a human donor in good health (CMV status not recorded). Some clones in this sample may be carry-over from other donors' samples. The sample comprised PBMCs. The chain employs TRBV11-2 and TRBJ2-1, with 9 middle bases fitting TRBD2. CDR3 reads: CASSPRGAGGPGSYNEQFF. The sequenced DNA is TGTGCCAGCAGCCCCCGGGGAGCGGGAGGCCCCGGGTCCTACAATGAGCAGTTCTTC. With all but the CDR3 taken from the reference TRBV11-2 and TRBJ2-1 genes, the full variable domain is: EAGVAQSPRYKIIEKRQSVAFWCNPISGHATLYWYQQILGQGPKLLIQFQNNGVVDDSQLPKDRFSAERLKGVDSTLKIQPAKLEDSAVYLCASSPRGAGGPGSYNEQFFGPGTRLTVL.